The source of this T cell receptor beta chain is a study of shared clonotypes between healthy human individuals. The deep-level immunoSEQ assay was used. The repertoire was sequenced with immunoSEQ multiplex PCR; TCRdb's copy has only in-frame clones and lacks some. This sample carries around 1,100,000 clones, approximately 77% of them seen once, and the ten largest clones take roughly 0.82%. Germline V gene lookup returns CDR1 SGHRS and CDR2 YFSETQ. V lost 0 bases to trimming and J lost 1 base, with 16 bases between them. This CDR3 contains 17 residues. The gene calls are TRBV5-1 and TRBJ1-1, with D perhaps TRBD1 (6 bases). Sequencing used memory CD4+ T cells from PBMCs. Subset described: CD45RA-negative fraction. This receptor was identified in a man younger than 35 in good health. Some clones in this sample may be carry-over from other donors' samples. This CDR3 reads CASSLAGGSSTNTEAFF. The CDR3 DNA sequence: TGCGCCAGCAGCTTGGCGGGGGGCAGTTCGACGAACACTGAAGCTTTCTTT.